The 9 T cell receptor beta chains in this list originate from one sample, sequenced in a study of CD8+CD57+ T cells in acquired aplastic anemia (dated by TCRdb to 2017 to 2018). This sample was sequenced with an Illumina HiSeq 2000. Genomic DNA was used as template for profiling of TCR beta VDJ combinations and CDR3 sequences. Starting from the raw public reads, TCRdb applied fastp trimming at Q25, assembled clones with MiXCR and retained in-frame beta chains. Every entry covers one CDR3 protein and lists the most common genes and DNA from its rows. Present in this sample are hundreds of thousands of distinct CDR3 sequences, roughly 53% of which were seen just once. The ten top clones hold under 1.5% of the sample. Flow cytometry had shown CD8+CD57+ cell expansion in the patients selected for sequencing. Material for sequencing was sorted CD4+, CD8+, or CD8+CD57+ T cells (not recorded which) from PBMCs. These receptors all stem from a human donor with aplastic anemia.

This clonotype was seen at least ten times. Here the CDR3 reads CASSLGASSDTDTQYF. CDR3 sequence (DNA): TGTGCCAGCAGCTTAGGAGCTAGCTCCGACACAGATACGCAGTATTTT. The V and J genes are TRBV11-3 and TRBJ2-3; D perhaps matches TRBD2 (5 bases). The CDR3 sequence is 16 residues long. Germline V gene sequence: CDR1 SGHNT, CDR2 YENEEA. V lost 1 base and J lost 2, with 13 bases in between. The variable domain in full, completed from reference TRBV11-3 and TRBJ2-3, reads EAGVVQSPRYKIIEKKQPVAFWCNPISGHNTLYWYLQNLGQGPELLIRYENEEAVDDSQLPKDRFSAERLKGVDSTLKIQPAELGDSAVYLCASSLGASSDTDTQYFGPGTRLTVL.

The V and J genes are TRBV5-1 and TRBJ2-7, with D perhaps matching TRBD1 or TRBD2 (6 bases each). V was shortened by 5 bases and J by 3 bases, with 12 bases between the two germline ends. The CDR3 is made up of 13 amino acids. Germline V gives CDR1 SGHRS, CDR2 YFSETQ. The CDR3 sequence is CASRGGGGYEQYF. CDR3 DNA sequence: TGCGCCAGCAGAGGAGGGGGAGGCTACGAGCAGTACTTC. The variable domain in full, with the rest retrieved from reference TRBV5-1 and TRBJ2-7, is KAGVTQTPRYLIKTRGQQVTLSCSPISGHRSVSWYQQTPGQGLQFLFEYFSETQRNKGNFPGRFSGRQFSNSRSEMNVSTLELGDSALYLCASRGGGGYEQYFGPGTRLTVT.

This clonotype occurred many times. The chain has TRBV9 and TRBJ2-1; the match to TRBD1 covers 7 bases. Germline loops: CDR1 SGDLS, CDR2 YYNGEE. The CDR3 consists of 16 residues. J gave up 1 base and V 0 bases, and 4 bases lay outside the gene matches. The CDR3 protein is CASSVGQGRSYNEQFF. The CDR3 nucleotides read TGTGCCAGCAGCGTAGGACAGGGTCGATCCTACAATGAGCAGTTCTTC.

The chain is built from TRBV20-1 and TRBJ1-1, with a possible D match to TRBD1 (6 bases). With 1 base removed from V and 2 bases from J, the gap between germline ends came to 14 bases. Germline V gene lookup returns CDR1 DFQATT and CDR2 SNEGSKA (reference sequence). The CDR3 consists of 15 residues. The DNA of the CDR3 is TGCAGTGCTAGAGGACAGGACTCTGGAAACACTGAAGCTTTCTTT. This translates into CSARGQDSGNTEAFF.

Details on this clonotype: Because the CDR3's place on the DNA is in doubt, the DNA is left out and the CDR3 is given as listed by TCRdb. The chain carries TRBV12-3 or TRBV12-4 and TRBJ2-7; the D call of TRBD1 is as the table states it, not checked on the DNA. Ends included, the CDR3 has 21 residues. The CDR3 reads CASSLGGQGLFGAGTPYEQYF.

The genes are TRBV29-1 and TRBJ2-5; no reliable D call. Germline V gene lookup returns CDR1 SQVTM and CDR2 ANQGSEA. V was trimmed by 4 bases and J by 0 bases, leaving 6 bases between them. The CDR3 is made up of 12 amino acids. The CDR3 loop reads CSVAPNQETQYF. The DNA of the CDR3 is TGCAGCGTTGCACCGAACCAAGAGACCCAGTACTTC.

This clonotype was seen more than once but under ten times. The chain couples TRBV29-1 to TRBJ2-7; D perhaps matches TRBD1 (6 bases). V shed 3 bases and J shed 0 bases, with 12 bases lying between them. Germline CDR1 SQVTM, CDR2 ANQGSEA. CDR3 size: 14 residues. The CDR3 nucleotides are TGCAGCGTTGAGGGGCAGGGGTCCTCCTACGAGCAGTACTTC. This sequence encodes CSVEGQGSSYEQYF.

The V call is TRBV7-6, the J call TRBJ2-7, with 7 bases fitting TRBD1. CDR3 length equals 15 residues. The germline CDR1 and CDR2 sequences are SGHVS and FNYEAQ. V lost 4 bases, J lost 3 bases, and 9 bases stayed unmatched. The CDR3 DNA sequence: TGTGCCAGCAGCTCTTCTGGGACAGTAAACTACGAGCAGTACTTC. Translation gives CASSSSGTVNYEQYF.

The DNA of the CDR3 is TGCAGCGACCGACAGGGTGGAGAGACCCAGTACTTC. Amino acid sequence: CSDRQGGETQYF. The chain couples TRBV29-1 to TRBJ2-5; 7 bases line up with TRBD1. The V gene end was trimmed by 7 bases and the J gene end by 4 bases; junction bases not matched to a gene: 6. In germline, CDR1 is SQVTM, CDR2 ANQGSEA. CDR3 length: 12 amino acids.